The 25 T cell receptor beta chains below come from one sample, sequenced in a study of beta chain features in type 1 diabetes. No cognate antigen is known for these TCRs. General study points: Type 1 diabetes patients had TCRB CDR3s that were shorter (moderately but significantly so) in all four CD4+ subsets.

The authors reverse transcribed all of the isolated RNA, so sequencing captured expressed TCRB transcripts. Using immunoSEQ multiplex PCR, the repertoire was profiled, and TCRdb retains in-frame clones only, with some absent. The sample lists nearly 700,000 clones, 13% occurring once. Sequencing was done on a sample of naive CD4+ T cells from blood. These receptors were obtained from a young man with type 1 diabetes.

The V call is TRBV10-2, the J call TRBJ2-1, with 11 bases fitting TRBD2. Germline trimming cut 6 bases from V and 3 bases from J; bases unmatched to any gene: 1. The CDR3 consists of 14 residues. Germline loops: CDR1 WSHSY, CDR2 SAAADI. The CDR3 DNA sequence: TGCGCCAGCAGACTAGCGGGGGTCTACAATGAGCAGTTCTTC. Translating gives CASRLAGVYNEQFF.

Here the CDR3 DNA reads TGTGCCAGCAGCCTGGGGCGCGGGAATGGCTACACCTTC. Its protein product is CASSLGRGNGYTF. This chain uses TRBV14 with TRBJ1-2; a weak D match, TRBD1 (5 bases). Trimming pared 4 bases from V and 6 bases from J, leaving 12 bases between. The CDR3 contains 13 residues. Germline CDR1 reads SGHDN; CDR2 reads FVKESK. Full variable domain (missing parts from reference TRBV14 and TRBJ1-2): EAGVTQFPSHSVIEKGQTVTLRCDPISGHDNLYWYRRVMGKEIKFLLHFVKESKQDESGMPNNRFLAERTGGTYSTLKVQPAELEDSGVYFCASSLGRGNGYTFGSGTRLTVV.

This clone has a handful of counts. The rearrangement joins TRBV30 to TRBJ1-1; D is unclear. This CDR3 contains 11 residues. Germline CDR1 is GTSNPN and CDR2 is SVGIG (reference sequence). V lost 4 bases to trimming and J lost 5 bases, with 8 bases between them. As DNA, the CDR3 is TGTGCCTGGATGCGAGAAACTGAAGCTTTCTTT. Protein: CAWMRETEAFF.

Written as DNA, the CDR3 is TGTGCCTGGAGTGTGGTAGATCGGGGGACCCAGTACTTC. It is translated as CAWSVVDRGTQYF. The chain is built from TRBV30 and TRBJ2-5, with D maybe TRBD2 (5 bases). CDR1 and CDR2 from the germline V gene are GTSNPN and SVGIG (reference sequence). CDR3 length equals 13 residues. The V and J ends lost 0 bases and 7 bases respectively, with 12 bases between them.

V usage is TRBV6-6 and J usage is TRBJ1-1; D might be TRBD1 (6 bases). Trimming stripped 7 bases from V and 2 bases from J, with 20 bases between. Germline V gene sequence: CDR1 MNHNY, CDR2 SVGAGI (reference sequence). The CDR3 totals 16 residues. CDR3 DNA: TGTGCCAGCATCGCCCGGTGGGGGGGCGGAAACACTGAAGCTTTCTTT. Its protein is CASIARWGGGNTEAFF.

CDR3 DNA sequence: TGCGCCAGCAGCCGGATCCAAGAGACCCAGTACTTC. It translates to CASSRIQETQYF. The rearrangement joins TRBV5-1 to TRBJ2-5; D ambiguous. V dropped 4 bases and J dropped 1 base, with 5 bases sitting between them. The CDR3 extends over 12 amino acids. CDR1 SGHRS and CDR2 YFSETQ come from the germline V gene.

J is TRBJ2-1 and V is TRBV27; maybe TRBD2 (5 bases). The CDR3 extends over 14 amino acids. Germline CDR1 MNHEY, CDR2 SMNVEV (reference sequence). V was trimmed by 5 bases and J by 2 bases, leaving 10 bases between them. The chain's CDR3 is CASSKSGTYNEQFF. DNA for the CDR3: TGTGCCAGCAGTAAATCCGGGACCTACAATGAGCAGTTCTTC.

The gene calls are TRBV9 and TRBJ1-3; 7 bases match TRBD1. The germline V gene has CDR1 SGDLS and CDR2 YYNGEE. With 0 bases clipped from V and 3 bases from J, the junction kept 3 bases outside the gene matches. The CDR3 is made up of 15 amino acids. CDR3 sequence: CASSVGQGFGNTIYF. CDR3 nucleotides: TGTGCCAGCAGCGTAGGACAGGGATTTGGAAACACCATATATTTT.

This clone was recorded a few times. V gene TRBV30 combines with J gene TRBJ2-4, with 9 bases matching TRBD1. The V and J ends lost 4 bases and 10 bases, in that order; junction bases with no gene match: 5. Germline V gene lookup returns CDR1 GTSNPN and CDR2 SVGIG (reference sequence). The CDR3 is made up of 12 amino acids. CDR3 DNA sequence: TGTGCCTGGAAGGGGACAGGGACTATTCAGTACTTC. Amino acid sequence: CAWKGTGTIQYF.

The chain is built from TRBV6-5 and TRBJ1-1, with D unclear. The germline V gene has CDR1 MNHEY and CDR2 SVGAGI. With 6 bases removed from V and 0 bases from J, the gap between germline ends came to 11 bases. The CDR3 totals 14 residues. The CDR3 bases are TGTGCCAGCAGCCGGGCCACATTGAACACTGAAGCTTTCTTT. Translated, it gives CASSRATLNTEAFF.

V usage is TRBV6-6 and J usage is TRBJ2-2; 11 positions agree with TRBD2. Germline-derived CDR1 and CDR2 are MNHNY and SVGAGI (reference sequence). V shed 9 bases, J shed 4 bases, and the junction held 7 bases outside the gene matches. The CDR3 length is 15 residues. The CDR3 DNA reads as TGTGCCAGTTCCGGGACTAGCGGAGCCACCGGGGAGCTGTTTTTT. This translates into CASSGTSGATGELFF.

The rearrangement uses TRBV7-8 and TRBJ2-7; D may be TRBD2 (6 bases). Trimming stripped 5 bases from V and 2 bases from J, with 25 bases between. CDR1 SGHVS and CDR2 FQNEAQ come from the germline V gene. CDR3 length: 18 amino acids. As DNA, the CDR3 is TGTGCCAGCAGCCCCCGGCCGTTGCGGGGTAATTTAACCTACGAGCAGTACTTC. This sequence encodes CASSPRPLRGNLTYEQYF.

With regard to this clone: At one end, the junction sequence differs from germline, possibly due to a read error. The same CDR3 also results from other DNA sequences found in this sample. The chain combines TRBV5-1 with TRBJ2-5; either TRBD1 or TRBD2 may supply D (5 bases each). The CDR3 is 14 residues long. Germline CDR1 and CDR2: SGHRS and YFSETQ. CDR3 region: CASSLAQGVETQYF. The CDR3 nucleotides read TGCGCCAGCAGTTTGGCCCAGGGAGTGGAGACCCAGTACTTC.

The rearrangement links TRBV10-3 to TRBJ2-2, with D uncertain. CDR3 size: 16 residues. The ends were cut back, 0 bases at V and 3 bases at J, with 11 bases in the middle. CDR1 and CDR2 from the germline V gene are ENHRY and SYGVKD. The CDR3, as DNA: TGTGCCATCAGTGAGTCAAGAAGGGTAGACACCGGGGAGCTGTTTTTT. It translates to CAISESRRVDTGELFF.

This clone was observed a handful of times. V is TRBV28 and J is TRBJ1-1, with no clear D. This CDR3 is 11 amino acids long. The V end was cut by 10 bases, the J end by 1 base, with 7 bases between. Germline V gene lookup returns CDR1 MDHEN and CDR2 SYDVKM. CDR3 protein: CATTENTEAFF. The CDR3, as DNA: TGTGCCACCACAGAGAACACTGAAGCTTTCTTT.

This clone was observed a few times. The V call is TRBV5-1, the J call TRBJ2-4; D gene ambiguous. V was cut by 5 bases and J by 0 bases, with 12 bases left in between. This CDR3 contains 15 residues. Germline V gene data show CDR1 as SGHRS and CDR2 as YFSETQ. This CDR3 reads CASRKESLAKNIQYF. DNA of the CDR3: TGCGCCAGCAGAAAGGAGTCACTAGCCAAAAACATTCAGTACTTC.

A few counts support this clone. The CDR3 here is CASSSQGATEKLFF. The CDR3 bases are TGTGCCAGCAGCTCACAGGGGGCGACTGAAAAACTGTTTTTT. The J gene is TRBJ1-4, the V gene TRBV7-9; 9 bases map to TRBD1. This CDR3 is built from 14 residues. The germline V gene has CDR1 SEHNR and CDR2 FQNEAQ (reference sequence). Trimming at V came to 4 bases and at J to 7 bases, leaving 4 bases not matched to a gene.

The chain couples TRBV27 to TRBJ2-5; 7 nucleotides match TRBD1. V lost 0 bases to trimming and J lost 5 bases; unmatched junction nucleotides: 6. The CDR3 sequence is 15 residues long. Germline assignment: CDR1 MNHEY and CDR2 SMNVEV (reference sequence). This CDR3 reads CASSLSGGGRETQYF. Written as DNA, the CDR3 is TGTGCCAGCAGTTTATCAGGGGGCGGGCGGGAGACCCAGTACTTC.

CDR3 bases: TGTGCCAGTAGTAGGGCACCTCAGGAGACCCAGTACTTC. Translating it yields CASSRAPQETQYF. This rearrangement joins TRBV19 to TRBJ2-5; D gene uncertain. The CDR3 runs 13 residues. Per germline, CDR1 LNHDA and CDR2 SQIVND (reference sequence). V lost 4 bases and J 5 bases, leaving 11 bases between the germline ends. The full variable domain, rest sourced from reference TRBV19 and TRBJ2-5, is DGGITQSPKYLFRKEGQNVTLSCEQNLNHDAMYWYRQDPGQGLRLIYYSQIVNDFQKGDIAEGYSVSREKKESFPLTVTSAQKNPTAFYLCASSRAPQETQYFGPGTRLLVL.

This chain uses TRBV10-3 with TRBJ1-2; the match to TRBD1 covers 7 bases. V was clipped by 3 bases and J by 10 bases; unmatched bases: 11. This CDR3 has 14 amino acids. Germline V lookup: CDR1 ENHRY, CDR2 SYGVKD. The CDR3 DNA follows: TGTGCCATCAGTGATGACCCCGGAACAGGGGTCTACACCTTC. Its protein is CAISDDPGTGVYTF.

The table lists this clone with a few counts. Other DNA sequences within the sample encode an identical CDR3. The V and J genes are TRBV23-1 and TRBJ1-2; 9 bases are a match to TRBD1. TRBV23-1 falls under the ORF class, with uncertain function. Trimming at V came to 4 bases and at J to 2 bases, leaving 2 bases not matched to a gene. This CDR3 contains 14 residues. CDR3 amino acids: CASSPGTGNYGYTF. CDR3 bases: TGCGCCAGCAGTCCCGGGACAGGGAACTATGGCTACACCTTC.

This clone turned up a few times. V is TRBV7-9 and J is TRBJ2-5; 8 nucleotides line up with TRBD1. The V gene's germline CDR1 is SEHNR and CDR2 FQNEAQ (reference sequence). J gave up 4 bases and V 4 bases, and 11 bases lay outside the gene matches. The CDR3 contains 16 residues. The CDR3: CASSSSGRGLGETQYF. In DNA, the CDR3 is TGTGCCAGCAGCTCCTCCGGCAGGGGGCTGGGAGAGACCCAGTACTTC.

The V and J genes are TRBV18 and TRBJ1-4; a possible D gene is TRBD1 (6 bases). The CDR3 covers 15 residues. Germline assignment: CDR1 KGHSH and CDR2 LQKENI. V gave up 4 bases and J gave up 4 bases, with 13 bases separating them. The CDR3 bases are TGTGCCAGCTCACGCAGCGGACAGATTAATGAAAAACTGTTTTTT. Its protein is CASSRSGQINEKLFF.

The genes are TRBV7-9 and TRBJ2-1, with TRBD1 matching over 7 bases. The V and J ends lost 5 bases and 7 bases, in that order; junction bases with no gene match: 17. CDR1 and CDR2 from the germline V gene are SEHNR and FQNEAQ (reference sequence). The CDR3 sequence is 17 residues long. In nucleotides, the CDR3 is TGTGCCAGCAGCCATAACGACAGGGATAAGGGAAGGAATGAGCAGTTCTTC. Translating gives CASSHNDRDKGRNEQFF.

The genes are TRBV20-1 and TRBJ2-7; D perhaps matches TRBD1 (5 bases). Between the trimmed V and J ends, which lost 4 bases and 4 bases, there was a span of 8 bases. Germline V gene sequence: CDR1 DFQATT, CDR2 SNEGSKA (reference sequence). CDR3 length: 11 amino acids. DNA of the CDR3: TGCAGTGCTATCAGGGCTTACGAGCAGTACTTC. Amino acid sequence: CSAIRAYEQYF.